Listed below are T cell receptor beta chains from one sample, sequenced in a study of shared clonotypes between healthy human individuals. Sequencing was performed with immunoSEQ multiplex PCR; in TCRdb, only in-frame clones are kept and a portion is missing. Of approximately 1.9 million clones detected, around 93% appear once; the ten largest clones hold more than 1.5%. Sequencing input: naive CD8+ T cells from PBMCs. Receptor source: a man aged 18-30 years in good health. Some clones in this sample may be carry-over from other donors' samples. The CDR3 runs from the conserved cysteine through the conserved F or W. The D gene is left open where the match is weak. Expanded clones are given a class, and other clones once, few, many or no size at all.

.	TRBJ2-1	TRBV19	.	CASCSLPEEQFF	TGTGCCAGTTGCTCACTACCGGAAGAGCAGTTCTTC
TRBD2	TRBJ2-1	TRBV12-5	.	CASGPGGYNEQFF	TGTGCTAGTGGCCCGGGAGGTTACAATGAGCAGTTCTTC
.	TRBJ1-1	TRBV5-1	.	CASSPGTENTEAFF	TGCGCCAGCAGCCCCGGGACGGAGAACACTGAAGCTTTCTTT
.	TRBJ1-1	TRBV7-6	.	CASSPSGFRAEAFF	TGTGCCAGCAGCCCTAGTGGGTTCAGGGCTGAAGCTTTCTTT
.	TRBJ1-2	TRBV19	.	CASSIYLTDTWYGYTF	TGTGCCAGTAGTATCTATCTAACAGATACCTGGTATGGCTACACCTTC
.	TRBJ2-7	TRBV19	.	CASSMWGNSYEQYF	TGTGCCAGTAGTATGTGGGGAAATTCCTACGAGCAGTACTTC
.	TRBJ2-1	TRBV29-1	.	CSVNAKLALQFF	TGCAGCGTCAACGCCAAACTAGCTTTGCAGTTCTTC
.	TRBJ1-1	TRBV6-5	.	CASSYYGALNTEAFF	TGTGCCAGCAGTTACTATGGGGCGCTGAACACTGAAGCTTTCTTT
.	TRBJ2-7	TRBV5-1	.	CASSFTEGAYEQYF	TGCGCCAGCAGCTTTACCGAGGGGGCCTACGAGCAGTACTTC
.	TRBJ2-7	TRBV7-9	.	CASSQRARDATYEQYF	TGTGCCAGCAGTCAGAGGGCCCGTGACGCTACCTACGAGCAGTACTTC
.	TRBJ1-1	TRBV28	.	CASSPVMNTEAFF	TGTGCCAGCAGTCCCGTCATGAACACTGAAGCTTTCTTT
.	TRBJ1-1	TRBV5-4	.	CASSLAANTEAFF	TGTGCCAGCAGCTTGGCAGCGAACACTGAAGCTTTCTTT
.	TRBJ2-7	TRBV7-9	.	CASSLGPNEQYF	TGTGCCAGCAGCTTAGGTCCGAACGAGCAGTACTTC
TRBD2	TRBJ2-7	TRBV27	.	CASRGGGNEQYF	TGTGCCAGCAGGGGCGGGGGGAACGAGCAGTACTTC
.	TRBJ2-6	TRBV27	.	CASSSIEMAGANVLTF	TGTGCCAGCAGTTCCATCGAAATGGCTGGGGCCAACGTCCTGACTTTC
.	TRBJ2-4	TRBV27	.	CASRTLVVGAKNIQYF	TGTGCCAGCCGAACCCTAGTTGTTGGGGCCAAAAACATTCAGTACTTC
.	TRBJ2-7	TRBV6-1	.	CASREGPYEQYF	TGTGCCAGCAGAGAGGGTCCCTACGAGCAGTACTTC
.	TRBJ2-4	TRBV28	.	CASSSNFMLGIAKNIQYF	TGTGCCAGCAGTTCCAATTTTATGCTGGGAATAGCCAAAAACATTCAGTACTTC
TRBD1	TRBJ2-7	TRBV28	.	CASSFPDRGVAGFYEQYF	TGTGCCAGCAGTTTCCCGGACAGGGGAGTAGCGGGTTTCTACGAGCAGTACTTC
TRBD1	TRBJ2-7	TRBV14	few	CASSHDRVYEQYF	TGTGCCAGCAGCCACGACAGGGTCTACGAGCAGTACTTC
TRBD2	TRBJ2-2	TRBV7-3	.	CASSLQAGVGTGELFF	TGTGCCAGCAGCTTACAGGCGGGAGTTGGCACCGGGGAGCTGTTTTTT
.	TRBJ2-2	TRBV11-1	once	CASSLNFGGYTGELFF	TGTGCCAGCAGCTTAAACTTCGGGGGATACACCGGGGAGCTGTTTTTT
TRBD2	TRBJ2-5	TRBV5-6	.	CASSSGTSGRTQYF	TGTGCCAGTTCCTCCGGGACTAGCGGGAGGACCCAGTACTTC
TRBD1	TRBJ1-2	TRBV15	.	CATSKKRDRDYGYTF	TGTGCCACCAGCAAAAAACGGGACAGGGACTATGGCTACACCTTC